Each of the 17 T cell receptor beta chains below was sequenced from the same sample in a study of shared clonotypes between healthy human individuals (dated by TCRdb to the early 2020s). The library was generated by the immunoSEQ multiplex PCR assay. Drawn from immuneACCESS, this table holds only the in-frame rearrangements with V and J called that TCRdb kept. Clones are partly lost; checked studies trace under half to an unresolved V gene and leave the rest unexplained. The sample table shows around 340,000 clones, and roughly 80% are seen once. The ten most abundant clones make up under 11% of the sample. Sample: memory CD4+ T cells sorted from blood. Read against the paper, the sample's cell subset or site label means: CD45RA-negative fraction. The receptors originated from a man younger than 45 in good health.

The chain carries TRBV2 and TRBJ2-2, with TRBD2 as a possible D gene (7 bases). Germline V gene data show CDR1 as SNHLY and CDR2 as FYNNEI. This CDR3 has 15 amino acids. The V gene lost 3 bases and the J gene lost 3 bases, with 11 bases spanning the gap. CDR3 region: CASSEQGGDTGELFF. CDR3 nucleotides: TGTGCCAGCAGTGAGCAAGGGGGGGACACCGGGGAGCTGTTTTTT.

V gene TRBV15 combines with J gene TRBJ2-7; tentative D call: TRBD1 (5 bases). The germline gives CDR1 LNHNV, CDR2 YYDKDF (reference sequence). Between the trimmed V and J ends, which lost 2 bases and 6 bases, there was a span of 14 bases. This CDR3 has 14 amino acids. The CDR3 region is CATSRSGSQGEQYF. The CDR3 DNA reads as TGTGCCACCAGCAGATCCGGGTCCCAGGGCGAGCAGTACTTC.

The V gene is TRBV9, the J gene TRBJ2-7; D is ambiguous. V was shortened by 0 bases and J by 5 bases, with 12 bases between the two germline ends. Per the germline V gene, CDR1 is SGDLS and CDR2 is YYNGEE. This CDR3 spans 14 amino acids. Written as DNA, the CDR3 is TGTGCCAGCAGCGTAGTGGATCCGGTCAACGAGCAGTACTTC. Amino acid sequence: CASSVVDPVNEQYF.

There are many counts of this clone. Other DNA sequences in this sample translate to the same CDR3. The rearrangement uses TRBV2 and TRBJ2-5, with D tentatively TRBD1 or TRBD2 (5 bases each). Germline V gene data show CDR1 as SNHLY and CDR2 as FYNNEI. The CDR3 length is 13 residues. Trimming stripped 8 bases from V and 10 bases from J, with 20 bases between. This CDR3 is CASGGADLGDQYF. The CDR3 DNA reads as TGTGCCAGCGGGGGTGCGGACCTGGGGGACCAGTACTTC.

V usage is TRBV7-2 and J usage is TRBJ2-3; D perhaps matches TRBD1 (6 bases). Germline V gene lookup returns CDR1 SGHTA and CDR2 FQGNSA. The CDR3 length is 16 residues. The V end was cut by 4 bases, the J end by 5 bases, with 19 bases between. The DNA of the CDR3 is TGTGCCAGCAGCTCACAGGGCGGAGCGTGGGGAGATACGCAGTATTTT. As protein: CASSSQGGAWGDTQYF.

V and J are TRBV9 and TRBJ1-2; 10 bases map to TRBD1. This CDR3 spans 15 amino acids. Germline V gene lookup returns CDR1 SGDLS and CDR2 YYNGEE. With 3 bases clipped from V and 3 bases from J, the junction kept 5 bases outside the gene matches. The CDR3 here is CASSAGQGVHYGYTF. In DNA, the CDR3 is TGTGCCAGCAGCGCCGGACAGGGGGTACACTATGGCTACACCTTC.

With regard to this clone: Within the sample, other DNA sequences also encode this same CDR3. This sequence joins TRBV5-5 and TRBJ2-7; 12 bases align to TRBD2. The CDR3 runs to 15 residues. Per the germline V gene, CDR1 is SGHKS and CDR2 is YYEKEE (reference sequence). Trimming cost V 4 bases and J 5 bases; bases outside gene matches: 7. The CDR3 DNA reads TGTGCCAGCAGCCCTAGACTAGCGGGAGAGGACGAGCAGTACTTC. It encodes CASSPRLAGEDEQYF.

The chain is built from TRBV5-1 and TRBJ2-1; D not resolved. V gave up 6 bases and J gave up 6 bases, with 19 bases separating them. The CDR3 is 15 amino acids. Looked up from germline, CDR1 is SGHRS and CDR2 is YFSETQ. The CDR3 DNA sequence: TGCGCCAGCACCCTGAATGGCCATCCCAGCAATGAGCAGTTCTTC. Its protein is CASTLNGHPSNEQFF. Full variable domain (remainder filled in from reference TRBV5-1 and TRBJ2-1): KAGVTQTPRYLIKTRGQQVTLSCSPISGHRSVSWYQQTPGQGLQFLFEYFSETQRNKGNFPGRFSGRQFSNSRSEMNVSTLELGDSALYLCASTLNGHPSNEQFFGPGTRLTVL.

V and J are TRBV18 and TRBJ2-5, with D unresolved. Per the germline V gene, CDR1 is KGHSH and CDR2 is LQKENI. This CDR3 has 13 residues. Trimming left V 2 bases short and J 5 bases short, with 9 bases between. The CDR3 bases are TGTGCCAGCTCACCAGGATCGGCCGAGACCCAGTACTTC. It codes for CASSPGSAETQYF.

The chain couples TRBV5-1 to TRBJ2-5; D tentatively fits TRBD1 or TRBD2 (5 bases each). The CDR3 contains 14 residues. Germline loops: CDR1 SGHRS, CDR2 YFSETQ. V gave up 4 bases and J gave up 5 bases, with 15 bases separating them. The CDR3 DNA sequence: TGCGCCAGCAGCGCCCTCGGGGCCGCGGAGACCCAGTACTTC. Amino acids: CASSALGAAETQYF.

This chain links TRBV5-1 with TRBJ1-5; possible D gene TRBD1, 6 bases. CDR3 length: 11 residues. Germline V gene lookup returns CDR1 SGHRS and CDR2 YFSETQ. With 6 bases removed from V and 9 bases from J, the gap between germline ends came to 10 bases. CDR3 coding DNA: TGCGCCAGCACCCGAGGGGGGCCCCAGCATTTT. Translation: CASTRGGPQHF.

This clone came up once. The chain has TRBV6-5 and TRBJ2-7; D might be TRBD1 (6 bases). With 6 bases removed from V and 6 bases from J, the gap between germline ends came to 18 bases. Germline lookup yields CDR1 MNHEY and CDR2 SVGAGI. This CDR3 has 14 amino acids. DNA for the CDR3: TGTGCCAGCAGAAGGACAGTTTCCGCGCGCGAGCAGTACTTC. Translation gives CASRRTVSAREQYF.

The CDR3: CASSYSTSLEQFF. CDR3 bases: TGTGCCAGCAGTTACTCGACGAGCCTAGAGCAGTTCTTC. The rearrangement uses TRBV6-6 and TRBJ2-1; no reliable D call. Trimming cost V 0 bases and J 10 bases, with 10 bases left between them. Germline V gene data show CDR1 as MNHNY and CDR2 as SVGAGI (reference sequence). The CDR3 loop spans 13 amino acids.

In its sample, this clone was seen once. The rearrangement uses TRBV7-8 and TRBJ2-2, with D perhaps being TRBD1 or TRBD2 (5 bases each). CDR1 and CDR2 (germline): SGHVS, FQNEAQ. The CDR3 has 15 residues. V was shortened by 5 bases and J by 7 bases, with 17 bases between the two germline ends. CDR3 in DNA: TGTGCCAGCAGCCAGGGTCCAAATGGGGGCGGGGAGCTGTTTTTT. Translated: CASSQGPNGGGELFF.

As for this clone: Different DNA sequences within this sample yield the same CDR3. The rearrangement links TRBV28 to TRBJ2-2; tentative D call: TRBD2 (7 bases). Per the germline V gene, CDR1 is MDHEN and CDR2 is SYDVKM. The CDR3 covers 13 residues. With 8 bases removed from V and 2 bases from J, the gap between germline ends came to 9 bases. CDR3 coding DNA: TGTGCCAGCCGCGGGGGCAACACCGGGGAGCTGTTTTTT. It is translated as CASRGGNTGELFF.

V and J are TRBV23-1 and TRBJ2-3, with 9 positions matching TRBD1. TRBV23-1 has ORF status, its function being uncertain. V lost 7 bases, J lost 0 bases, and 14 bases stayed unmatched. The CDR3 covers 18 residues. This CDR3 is CASTKPGTGSISTDTQYF. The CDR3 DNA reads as TGCGCCAGCACAAAACCCGGGACAGGGTCCATTAGCACAGATACGCAGTATTTT.

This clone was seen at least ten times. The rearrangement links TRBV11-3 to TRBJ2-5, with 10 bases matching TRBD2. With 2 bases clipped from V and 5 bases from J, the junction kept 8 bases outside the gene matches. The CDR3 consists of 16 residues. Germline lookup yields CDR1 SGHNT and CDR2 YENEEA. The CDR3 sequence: CASSLRSSGSVETQYF. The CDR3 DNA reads TGTGCCAGCAGCTTACGCTCTAGCGGGAGTGTGGAGACCCAGTACTTC.